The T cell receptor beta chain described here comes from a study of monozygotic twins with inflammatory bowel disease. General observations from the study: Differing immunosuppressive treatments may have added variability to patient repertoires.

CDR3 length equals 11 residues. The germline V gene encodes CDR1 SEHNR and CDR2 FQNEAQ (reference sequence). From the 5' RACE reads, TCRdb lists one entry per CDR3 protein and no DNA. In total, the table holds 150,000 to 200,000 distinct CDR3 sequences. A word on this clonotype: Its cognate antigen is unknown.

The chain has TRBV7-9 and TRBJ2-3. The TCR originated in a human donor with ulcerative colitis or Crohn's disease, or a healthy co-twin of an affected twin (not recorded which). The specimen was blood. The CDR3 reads CASSPSNTQYF.